This TCR beta chain was captured in a study of OX40 agonist ivuxolimab in advanced cancers. Concerning the study at large: Ivuxolimab was a fully human IgG2 agonistic monoclonal antibody targeting the costimulatory receptor OX40 (CD134). In the dose-escalation cohort, 82.7% of patients were male, and the mean age was around 60 years, with a range of about 23 to 85. Among the approximately 54 dose-escalation patients, approximately 20 had hepatocellular carcinoma, 15 melanoma, 9 renal cell carcinoma and 9 head and neck cancer. Intravenous ivuxolimab was administered to patients every 2 weeks at six dose levels: 0.01, 0.1, 0.3, 1.5, 3 and 10 mg/kg. Patients were allowed to have had prior anti-PD-1, anti-PD-L1 or anti-CTLA-4 therapy, and less than 45% of the dose-escalation patients had previously received checkpoint inhibitors. The paper covers the monotherapy dose-escalation part of the phase I ivuxolimab trial, which included N ≈ 50 patients. Peripheral TCRbeta sequencing was intended to test whether TCR sequence diversity was altered and clonal T-cell expansion was caused by ivuxolimab. Partial responses occurred in three dose-escalation patients, of whom one had hepatocellular carcinoma and two had cutaneous melanoma.

Genomic DNA was extracted from sorted cells for sequencing of the TCRbeta CDR3 region. The immunoSEQ Assay was used for sequencing of TCRbeta CDR3 regions. As stored in TCRdb, this immuneACCESS dataset retains in-frame rearrangements with V and J assigned. A fraction of the clones does not appear; measured against another copy, unresolved V genes explain less than half of the discrepancy, and the remainder lacks a known reason. In all, the sample holds approximately 26,000 clones, and 70% to 80% of those were seen once. The ten largest clones capture approximately 10% of the sample. Patients with a history of autoimmune disease or receiving systemic immunosuppression were excluded from the trial. In every dose cohort, peripheral blood was drawn for TCR sequencing at baseline, cycle 4 day 1, and cycle 7 day 1. The samples were drawn from a first-in-human, open-label, multicenter phase I dose-escalation trial of ivuxolimab. Adults with locally advanced or metastatic melanoma, renal cell carcinoma, hepatocellular carcinoma or head and neck squamous cell carcinoma were enrolled in the trial. Before TCR sequencing, CD4+ T cells and CD8+ T cells from peripheral blood were sorted into separate populations.

Paper-wide results and their limitations: In the 0.1-3.0 mg/kg groups, partial responders were among the patients with the lowest normalized peripheral clonal expansion, particularly in CD8+ T cells. At doses of 0.1 to 3.0 mg/kg, clonal expansion of both CD4+ and CD8+ blood T cells was observed from baseline to week 6. After ivuxolimab, CD8+ T cells had more expanded clones than CD4+ T cells on average. Low levels of normalized T-cell clonal expansion were also seen in some patients who did not respond. Which antigens the clonally expanded peripheral T cells were specific for was not determined.

Taken from the germline V gene, the CDR1 and CDR2 loops are SGHRS and YFSETQ. Cut back by 4 bases and 3 bases, the V and J ends lie 11 bases apart. The CDR3 goes from the cysteine to the phenylalanine over 14 residues. Solely the CDR3 DNA is kept, with 42 bases framed from the first base. This clone showed up just once. Its antigen remains unidentified. No much larger clone is present one base from it, and per-base qualities are unavailable. Recombination connected TRBV5-1 to TRBJ2-1; matching of 5 bases hints at TRBD2 as the D gene. This clonotype was sampled from an adult with an advanced solid tumor such as melanoma, head and neck, liver or kidney cancer. Sequenced material: CD4+ or CD8+ T cells sorted from blood, taken in a trial of the OX40 agonist ivuxolimab. The bases are TGCGCCAGCAGCACCGGACTGGGCTACAATGAGCAGTTCTTC. Its translation is CASSTGLGYNEQFF. The reference TRBV5-1 and TRBJ2-1 proteins fill in what lies around the CDR3, so the full variable domain reads KAGVTQTPRYLIKTRGQQVTLSCSPISGHRSVSWYQQTPGQGLQFLFEYFSETQRNKGNFPGRFSGRQFSNSRSEMNVSTLELGDSALYLCASSTGLGYNEQFFGPGTRLTVL.